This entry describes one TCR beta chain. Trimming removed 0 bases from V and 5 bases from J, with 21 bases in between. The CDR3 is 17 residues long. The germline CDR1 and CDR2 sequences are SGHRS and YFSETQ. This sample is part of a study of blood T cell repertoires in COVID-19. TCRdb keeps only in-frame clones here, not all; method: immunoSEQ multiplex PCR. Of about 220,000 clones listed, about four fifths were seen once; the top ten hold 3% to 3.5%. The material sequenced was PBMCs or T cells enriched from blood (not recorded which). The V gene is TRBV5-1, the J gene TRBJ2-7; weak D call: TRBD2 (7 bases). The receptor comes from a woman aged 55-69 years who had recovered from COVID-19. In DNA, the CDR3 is TGCGCCAGCAGCTTGGTTCTTGGCGGGGAGGGGGGTAACGAGCAGTACTTC. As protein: CASSLVLGGEGGNEQYF.